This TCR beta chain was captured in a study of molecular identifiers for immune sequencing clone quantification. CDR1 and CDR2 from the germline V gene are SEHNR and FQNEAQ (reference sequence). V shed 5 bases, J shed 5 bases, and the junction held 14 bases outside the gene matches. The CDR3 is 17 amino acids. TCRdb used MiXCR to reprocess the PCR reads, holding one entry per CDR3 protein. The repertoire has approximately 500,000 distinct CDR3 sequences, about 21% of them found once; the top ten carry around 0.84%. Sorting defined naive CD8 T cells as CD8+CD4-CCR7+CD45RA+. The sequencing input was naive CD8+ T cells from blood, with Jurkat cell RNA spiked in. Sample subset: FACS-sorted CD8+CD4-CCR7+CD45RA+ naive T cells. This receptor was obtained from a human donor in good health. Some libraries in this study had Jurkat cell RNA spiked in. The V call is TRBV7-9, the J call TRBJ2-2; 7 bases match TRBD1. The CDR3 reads CASSERYRGLKTGELFF. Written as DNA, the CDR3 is TGTGCCAGCAGCGAACGATACAGGGGCCTTAAGACCGGGGAGCTGTTTTTT.